This T cell receptor (beta chain) was captured by sequencing in a study of OX40 agonist ivuxolimab in advanced cancers. The method was immunoSEQ multiplex PCR; TCRdb's version includes in-frame clones alone and lacks a portion of them. The repertoire has tens of thousands of clones, 84% of them found once; the top ten carry 4.6%. This CDR3 comprises 12 residues. Trimming took 2 bases from V and 3 from J, leaving 3 bases between them. Germline V gives CDR1 SGHDN, CDR2 FVKESK. This chain uses TRBV14 with TRBJ2-3, with D unresolved. The sequence was collected from an adult with an advanced solid tumor such as melanoma, head and neck, liver or kidney cancer. The material was CD4+ or CD8+ T cells sorted from blood, obtained in a trial of the OX40 agonist ivuxolimab. The CDR3 region is CASSQRTDTQYF. The DNA for the CDR3 is TGTGCCAGCAGCCAACGGACAGATACGCAGTATTTT.